Given below is one T cell receptor beta chain in context. Generated by immunoSEQ multiplex PCR, the TCRdb table keeps only in-frame clones and is missing some. The table has tens of thousands of clones, about 92% seen once. CDR3 length: 13 amino acids. After removal of 3 bases from V and 8 bases from J, the junction contained 7 bases not matched to a gene. The germline CDR1 and CDR2 sequences are SGDLS and YYNGEE. These data are taken from a study of technical replicates of blood from several donors. The rearrangement links TRBV9 to TRBJ1-1, with 7 bases aligning to TRBD1. Sequenced input: T cells isolated from PBMCs. The sequence was collected from a human donor in good health. CDR3 residues: CASSAPRDREAFF. The CDR3, as DNA: TGTGCCAGCAGCGCCCCTAGGGACAGAGAAGCTTTCTTT.